The next 4 T cell receptor beta chains were all read from a single sample in a study of T cells in Graves' hyperthyroidism and ophthalmopathy. There were TCR beta CDR3 regions amplified from RNA transcripts. HTBI primers were used for first-round RT-PCR of the TCR CDR3. TCRdb fed the multiplex PCR reads into MiXCR, producing one record per CDR3 protein. The table shows around 300,000 distinct CDR3 sequences, with 10% to 15% occurring only once. Sequencing was carried out using blood. All receptors derive from a woman in her twenties or thirties with Graves' hyperthyroidism that later progressed to Graves' ophthalmopathy.

The table lists this clonotype with many counts. The chain has TRBV27 and TRBJ2-5, with a weak D call TRBD2 (6 bases). The V and J ends lost 6 bases and 4 bases respectively, with 15 bases between them. This CDR3 comprises 14 residues. The germline V gene encodes CDR1 MNHEY and CDR2 SMNVEV (reference sequence). CDR3 sequence: CASRNPGLAETQYF. The CDR3 DNA reads TGTGCCAGCAGGAACCCGGGACTGGCAGAGACCCAGTACTTC.

This clonotype appeared many times. The rearrangement joins TRBV7-9 to TRBJ1-2; D unresolved. The V gene lost 1 base and the J gene lost 5 bases, with 8 bases spanning the gap. The CDR3 loop spans 13 amino acids. Germline CDR1 is SEHNR and CDR2 is FQNEAQ (reference sequence). CDR3 DNA: TGTGCCAGCAGCTTAGGTACTGAGTATGGCTACACCTTC. Translating it yields CASSLGTEYGYTF.

This clonotype has a count of ten or more. V usage is TRBV6-1 and J usage is TRBJ2-7, with TRBD1 matching over 9 bases. CDR1 is MNHNS and CDR2 is SASEGT in the germline V gene. After removal of 6 bases from V and 2 bases from J, the junction contained 5 bases not matched to a gene. The CDR3 sequence is 14 residues long. The CDR3 is CASRNRGHPYEQYF. The CDR3 nucleotides are TGTGCCAGCAGAAACAGGGGGCACCCCTACGAGCAGTACTTC.

At least ten counts were recorded for this clonotype. The chain joins TRBV12-3 or TRBV12-4 to TRBJ2-5, with D possibly matching TRBD2 (7 bases). Trimming removed 7 bases at V and 5 bases at J, with 14 bases between. CDR3 length equals 13 residues. This CDR3 is CASKGGGGETQYF. CDR3 in DNA: TGTGCCAGCAAAGGGGGGGGTGGTGAGACCCAGTACTTC.